This TCR beta chain was found in a study of T cells in tumors and immune-related adverse events. This table comes from immunoSEQ multiplex PCR, and its TCRdb copy is limited to in-frame clones, with some not included. The top ten hold approximately 1.5% of the sample, which has around 22,000 clones, about nine tenths seen once. The CDR3 loop spans 15 amino acids. Germline CDR1 is LNHNV and CDR2 is YYDKDF (reference sequence). Trimming left V 0 bases short and J 1 base short, with 9 bases between. This TCR was recovered from a female donor with metastatic renal cell carcinoma. This rearrangement joins TRBV15 to TRBJ1-2; D unclear. This material consisted of lymph node tissue, taken from a patient treated with anti-PD-1 therapy. DNA of the CDR3: TGTGCCACCAGCAGAGATCGCAACAGTAACTATGGCTACACCTTC. It yields the protein CATSRDRNSNYGYTF.